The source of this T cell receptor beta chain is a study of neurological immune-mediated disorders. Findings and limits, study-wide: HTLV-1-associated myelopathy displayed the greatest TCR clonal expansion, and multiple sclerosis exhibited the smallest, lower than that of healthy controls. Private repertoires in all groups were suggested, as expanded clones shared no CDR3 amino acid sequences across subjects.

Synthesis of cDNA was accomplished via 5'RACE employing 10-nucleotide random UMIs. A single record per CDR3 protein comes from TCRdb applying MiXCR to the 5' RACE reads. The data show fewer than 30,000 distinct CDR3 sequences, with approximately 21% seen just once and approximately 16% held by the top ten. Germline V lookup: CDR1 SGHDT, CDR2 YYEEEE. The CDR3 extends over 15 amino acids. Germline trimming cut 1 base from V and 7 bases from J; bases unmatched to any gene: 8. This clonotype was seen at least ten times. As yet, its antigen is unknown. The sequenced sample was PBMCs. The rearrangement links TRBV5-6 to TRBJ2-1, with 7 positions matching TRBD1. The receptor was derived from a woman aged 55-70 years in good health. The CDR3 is CASSLLQGIRNEQFF. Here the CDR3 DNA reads TGTGCCAGCAGCTTGTTACAGGGGATCCGTAATGAGCAGTTCTTC.